The entry below gives a single T cell receptor beta chain sequence along with its context. Its antigen is not known. This entry is derived from a study of Graves' ophthalmopathy and Graves' hyperthyroidism. V lost 5 bases to trimming and J lost 2 bases; unmatched junction nucleotides: 8. CDR3 size: 16 residues. The germline CDR1 and CDR2 sequences are SGHTA and FQGNSA. Findings and limits, study-wide: The study's model predicted ophthalmopathy progression at 70.59% sensitivity and 72% to 85% specificity. Most expanded clonotypes from thyroid (those above 0.001 frequency) were also found in blood.

RNA transcripts yielded amplified TCR beta CDR3 regions. Second-round multiplex PCR came after a first-round RT-PCR that employed HTBI primers. MiXCR, applied by TCRdb to the multiplex PCR reads, yields one record per CDR3 protein. This table holds about 1.1 million distinct CDR3 sequences, about two fifths found once. No donor had other autoimmune disease, uncontrolled infection, pregnancy or lactation. The specimen was peripheral blood or thyroid tissue (not recorded which). This clonotype originated in an adult man with Graves' hyperthyroidism. This chain joins TRBV7-2 and TRBJ1-2; 10 bases match TRBD1. For the CDR3, the DNA is TGTGCCAGCAGCCCCCGGACAGGGGGTGAAAACTATGGCTACACCTTC. Translating it yields CASSPRTGGENYGYTF.